This TCR beta chain was profiled in a study of identifying expanded T cells in peripheral blood. Repertoires were generated with immunoSEQ multiplex PCR, while TCRdb's copy carries only in-frame clones and drops some. Among 70,000 to 95,000 clones listed, about 90% were seen once. The V and J ends lost 3 bases and 7 bases, in that order; junction bases with no gene match: 8. The V gene's germline CDR1 is SGHAT and CDR2 FQNNGV. CDR3 length: 15 amino acids. Sequencing was done on a sample of blood. This receptor was taken from a person aged 18 to 70 in good health. V and J are TRBV11-2 and TRBJ2-1, with 8 nucleotides matching TRBD2. The CDR3 is CASSFRLAKGNEQFF. The CDR3 DNA follows: TGTGCCAGCAGCTTCCGACTAGCGAAGGGGAATGAGCAGTTCTTC. The whole variable domain, remainder taken from reference TRBV11-2 and TRBJ2-1, is EAGVAQSPRYKIIEKRQSVAFWCNPISGHATLYWYQQILGQGPKLLIQFQNNGVVDDSQLPKDRFSAERLKGVDSTLKIQPAKLEDSAVYLCASSFRLAKGNEQFFGPGTRLTVL.